Below, one TCR beta chain is given with its context. This specimen comes from a study of blood T cell repertoires in COVID-19. Study summary: PBMCs, B-cell-depleted T cells, or T cells were the source of the cDNA or gDNA that made up the material.

Sequencing used immunoSEQ multiplex PCR; TCRdb keeps in-frame clones, though not all of them. This sample has 150,000 to 200,000 clones, with around four fifths found just once. Sequences were obtained from peripheral blood. This TCR was sampled from a woman in her 70s with COVID-19, enrolled during active disease.

Here the CDR3 reads CASSQTGGSYNEQFF. In DNA form, the CDR3 reads TGTGCCAGCAGTCAGACAGGGGGGTCTTACAATGAGCAGTTCTTC. The rearrangement links TRBV9 to TRBJ2-1, with 9 bases that match TRBD1. The trim removed 5 bases at V and 4 bases at J, leaving 7 bases unmatched. From germline, CDR1 is SGDLS and CDR2 YYNGEE. The CDR3 is made up of 15 amino acids.